These T cell receptor beta chains were read from a single sample in a study of OX40 agonist ivuxolimab in advanced cancers. The data were produced by immunoSEQ multiplex PCR, yet TCRdb's version contains in-frame clones alone and is incomplete. In the table there are 55,000 to 80,000 clones, about nine tenths of which are singletons. Sample: CD4+ or CD8+ T cells sorted from blood, taken in a trial of the OX40 agonist ivuxolimab. These receptors were taken from an adult with an advanced solid tumor such as melanoma, head and neck, liver or kidney cancer. Each CDR3 is given without its conserved first and last residue.

J gene	V gene	CDR3 protein
TRBJ2-1	TRBV29-1	SVNHRGLFGDEQF
TRBJ1-1	TRBV9	ASSPAGGATEAF
TRBJ1-1	TRBV2	ASSGQANTEAF
TRBJ1-2	TRBV13	ASSLGTGGFGYT
TRBJ1-1	TRBV28	ASNPPDRSYTEAF
TRBJ2-2	TRBV10-1	ASSRGTNTGELF
TRBJ2-7	TRBV6-6	ASSYEGVDEQY
TRBJ2-1	TRBV19	ASSIGGRAHEQF
TRBJ1-2	TRBV28	ASSPPTGVGAGYT
TRBJ1-3	TRBV6-1	ASSVNAQPGGNTIY
TRBJ2-7	TRBV19	ASRQEGYEQY
TRBJ2-3	TRBV5-1	ASSLAGGYADTQY
TRBJ1-1	TRBV6-5	ASRRGQLNTEAF
TRBJ2-4	TRBV19	ASKEPGANIQY
TRBJ2-7	TRBV9	ASSVSQGSSEQY
TRBJ1-1	TRBV10-3	AISEFGWNTEAF
TRBJ1-2	TRBV6-5	ASSGLYGYT
TRBJ1-4	TRBV11-2	ASSLAGPGATNEKLF
TRBJ1-5	TRBV10-3	ATGGRASNQPQH
TRBJ1-1	TRBV28	ASLSAGTSNTEAF
TRBJ2-5	TRBV21-1	ASSKRERGALQTQY
TRBJ1-5	TRBV19	ASSIMVGNQPQH
TRBJ1-1	TRBV7-3	ASSLMSGDTEAF
TRBJ2-2	TRBV18	ASSRRDRSTGELF
TRBJ2-1	TRBV30	AWSVDPNKRPF
TRBJ2-5	TRBV5-5	ASSFGRAAGETQY
TRBJ2-7	TRBV18	ASSRGQGSSYEQY
TRBJ2-7	TRBV6-6	ASSLVGDAREQY
TRBJ1-4	TRBV7-9	ASSSTVTLQGPTNEKLF
TRBJ1-6	TRBV5-4	ASSLALGGGDNSPLH
TRBJ1-5	TRBV7-9	ASSLREYSNQPQH
TRBJ1-5	TRBV7-8	ASSPRGERQPQH
TRBJ2-7	TRBV10-2	ASSDPKGLAGVEQY
TRBJ2-7	TRBV7-8	ASSLAGTSIYEQY
TRBJ2-2	TRBV7-9	ASSLGTAGELF
TRBJ2-1	TRBV14	ASSQAISNNEQF
TRBJ1-2	TRBV6-6	ASSTQGAQGYT
TRBJ2-5	TRBV28	ASSLGQGSLQETQY
TRBJ2-1	TRBV5-1	ASRDDGAKNEQF
TRBJ2-2	TRBV7-3	ASRGQGNTGELF
TRBJ1-5	TRBV2	ASSPTGSNQPQH
TRBJ2-7	TRBV12-5	ASGLTSGTSAGEQY
TRBJ2-7	TRBV11-3	ASSFQTGGEYEQY
TRBJ2-2	TRBV19	ASRGAETGTGELF
TRBJ1-1	TRBV18	ASSPRQALNTEAF
TRBJ2-1	TRBV5-6	ASSLLRNEQF
TRBJ1-2	TRBV5-8	ASSREAALSIAYT
TRBJ2-1	TRBV11-3	ASSSTAQTYNEQF
TRBJ2-5	TRBV5-1	ASSLEDRGGQETQY
TRBJ1-4	TRBV10-3	AISEGAANEKLF
TRBJ1-2	TRBV28	ASSFSAAGGYT
TRBJ2-7	TRBV28	ASSLSQLLQGGYEQY
TRBJ2-3	TRBV7-9	ASSLAMENTQY
TRBJ1-1	TRBV27	ASKVPGDTEAF
TRBJ1-2	TRBV4-1	ASSRRGDYGYT
TRBJ2-7	TRBV30	AWSGGGYEQY
TRBJ2-7	TRBV7-9	ASSLDGAGEQY